What follows is one TCR beta chain and its context. The antigen is unknown. Unique molecular identifiers were used in preparing the TCRbeta library. TCRdb reprocessed the PCR reads with MiXCR, giving one entry per CDR3 protein. The repertoire holds around 580,000 distinct CDR3 sequences, with 27% as singletons. The data belong to a study of T-cell reconstitution after alpha-beta-depleted transplantation in children. General study points: Reported findings indicate that, about two months after transplant, alpha-beta T cells came from several hundred expanded clones, which were derived from non-depleted graft cells. Counts and diversity of T cells one year after transplant came mostly from newly produced T cells. Some patients showed high day-60 TCRbeta diversity, which derived from surviving recipient T cells and thymic progenitors.

The receptor's source is a boy under three years old with Wiskott-Aldrich syndrome, due to receive a stem cell transplant. The specimen was PBMCs, collected before TCRalphabeta/CD19-depleted stem cell transplant.

CDR3 in amino acids: CASQVAGAAGELFF. CDR3 nucleotide sequence: TGTGCCAGCCAAGTAGCGGGAGCCGCCGGGGAGCTGTTTTTT. V is TRBV3-1 and J is TRBJ2-2; 9 bases are a match to TRBD2. Germline V gene data show CDR1 as LGHDT and CDR2 as YNNKEL (reference sequence). The CDR3 has 14 residues. Losses at the gene ends were 8 bases for V and 6 bases for J; bases not matched to a gene: 7. Based on the CDR3 plus reference TRBV3-1 and TRBJ2-2, the full variable domain is DTAVSQTPKYLVTQMGNDKSIKCEQNLGHDTMYWYKQDSKKFLKIMFSYNNKELIINETVPNRFSPKSPDKAHLNLHINSLELGDSAVYFCASQVAGAAGELFFGEGSRLTVL.